This T cell receptor (beta chain) was sequenced in a study of radiotherapy plus CTLA-4 blockade in lung cancer. Overall study results and limits: Early shifts in blood T cell clones, with interferon-beta, reportedly predicted response best.

This clone was seen once. Antigen unknown. The table came from immunoSEQ multiplex PCR; TCRdb's copy has only in-frame clones and leaves some out. The sample includes around 82,000 clones, more than 60% of them seen just once. In germline, CDR1 is SGHRS, CDR2 YFSETQ. The CDR3 length is 16 residues. J gave up 2 bases and V 7 bases, and 11 bases lay outside the gene matches. This specimen was peripheral blood, taken from a patient treated with radiotherapy plus ipilimumab. The source of this sequence is a human donor with non-small cell lung cancer whose response to radiotherapy plus ipilimumab could not be evaluated. Some clones in this sample may be carry-over from other donors' samples. The chain recombines TRBV5-1 with TRBJ2-7, with TRBD2 matching 11 bases. The CDR3 sequence: CASPKRTSGLPYEQYF. DNA of the CDR3: TGCGCCAGCCCCAAAAGGACTAGCGGGCTTCCCTACGAGCAGTACTTC.